This is a list of T cell receptor beta chains from one sample in a study of human T cells and chemical hapten exposure. TCRdb reprocessed the RACE reads with MiXCR, giving one entry per CDR3 protein. The sample lists approximately 50,000 distinct CDR3 sequences; 9.5% to 10% were seen once. The input for sequencing was whole blood, taken in connection with sensitization to the hapten diphenylcyclopropenone (DPC). These receptors originate from a woman in her twenties or thirties with alopecia areata. Some clones in this sample may be carry-over from other donors' samples. CDR3s include the opening cysteine and the closing phenylalanine or tryptophan. The order of the fields is V gene, clone size, D gene, J gene, CDR3 protein, CDR3 DNA. A D gene is named only where the DNA matches it firmly. Some rows mark clone size as missing; the rest say once, few, many or name a class of expanded clone.

>TRBV4-3|few|TRBD2|TRBJ2-5
CASSQEVAGGREQETQYF
TGCGCCAGCAGCCAAGAGGTAGCGGGGGGCCGGGAGCAAGAGACCCAGTACTTC
>TRBV6-2/TRBV6-3|many|.|TRBJ2-5
CASSRQVEETQYF
TGTGCCAGCAGCAGACAGGTGGAAGAGACCCAGTACTTC
>TRBV7-2|.|.|TRBJ2-5
CASSPNPTAQETQYF
TGTGCCAGCAGCCCTAACCCGACAGCGCAAGAGACCCAGTACTTC
>TRBV27|.|TRBD1|TRBJ1-2
CASSLRQGARGDYGYTF
TGTGCCAGCAGTTTACGTCAGGGGGCCCGCGGCGACTATGGCTACACCTTC
>TRBV6-5|few|TRBD1|TRBJ1-1
CASSYPGTGTEAFF
TGTGCCAGCAGTTACCCCGGGACAGGTACTGAAGCTTTCTTT
>TRBV12-3/TRBV12-4|few|.|TRBJ2-1
CASSPIATVDNEQFF
TGTGCCAGCAGTCCCATTGCGACGGTAGACAATGAGCAGTTCTTC
>TRBV7-2|few|.|TRBJ1-2
CASSFSVQGRISYTF
TGTGCCAGCAGCTTCTCTGTTCAGGGAAGAATAAGCTACACCTTC
>TRBV24-1|few|.|TRBJ2-3
CATSDPSLDGTDTQYF
TGTGCCACCAGTGATCCTTCACTCGACGGCACAGATACGCAGTATTTT
>TRBV12-3/TRBV12-4|many|.|TRBJ1-1
CASIMDSMNTEAFF
TGTGCCAGCATCATGGACAGCATGAACACTGAAGCTTTCTTT
>TRBV23-1|.|TRBD2|TRBJ2-7
CASSQSRRGFTCEQYF
TGCGCCAGCAGTCAATCGAGGCGGGGGTTCACGTGTGAGCAGTACTTC
>TRBV3-1|.|.|TRBJ2-7
CASSQDFGGAGSSYEQYF
TGTGCCAGCAGCCAAGATTTCGGTGGCGCAGGTAGCTCCTACGAGCAGTACTTC
>TRBV28|few|.|TRBJ2-7
CASSQGGRVRLGEQYF
TGTGCCAGCAGTCAGGGAGGCAGGGTTCGGTTGGGGGAGCAGTACTTC
>TRBV29-1|few|.|TRBJ1-2
CSVVGESRGGYTF
TGCAGCGTTGTGGGGGAGTCTCGGGGTGGCTACACCTTC
>TRBV29-1|many|TRBD1|TRBJ2-1
CSVNRGGNEQFF
TGCAGCGTTAACAGGGGCGGCAATGAGCAGTTCTTC
>TRBV20-1|.|.|TRBJ2-3
CSARVGTDTQYF
TGCAGTGCTAGAGTCGGCACAGATACGCAGTATTTT
>TRBV7-2|few|.|TRBJ2-3
CASSPGLAADTQYF
TGTGCCAGCAGCCCCGGGCTAGCCGCAGATACGCAGTATTTT
>TRBV5-6|few|.|TRBJ2-5
CASSPLGGRQETQYF
TGTGCCAGCAGCCCTCTGGGCGGTCGACAAGAGACCCAGTACTTC
>TRBV7-2|.|TRBD1|TRBJ2-7
CASSLAGGWSRDEQYF
TGTGCCAGCAGCTTAGCAGGGGGCTGGAGCCGGGACGAGCAGTACTTC
>TRBV2|many|.|TRBJ2-7
CASSVSSYEQYF
TGTGCCAGCAGCGTCAGCTCCTACGAGCAGTACTTC
>TRBV28|many|.|TRBJ2-3
CATKRGGALDTQYF
TGTGCCACTAAGAGGGGGGGGGCGCTAGATACGCAGTATTTT
>TRBV19|.|TRBD1|TRBJ1-2
CASSTATGNGYGYTF
TGTGCCAGTAGTACAGCGACAGGGAACGGCTATGGCTACACCTTC
>TRBV6-2/TRBV6-3|few|.|TRBJ2-3
CASDGALSQTSTDTQYF
TGTGCCAGCGATGGGGCCCTTTCCCAAACTAGCACAGATACGCAGTATTTT
>TRBV28|.|TRBD1|TRBJ2-7
CASSSPGTGGYEQYF
TGTGCCAGCAGCTCCCCCGGGACAGGGGGCTACGAGCAGTACTTC
>TRBV20-1|.|TRBD1|TRBJ2-3
CSARDWGTGAPNLGTDTQYF
TGCAGTGCTAGAGATTGGGGGACAGGGGCTCCCAACTTAGGCACAGATACGCAGTATTTT
>TRBV29-1|.|TRBD1|TRBJ2-5
CSVDRGQETQYF
TGCAGCGTTGACAGGGGGCAAGAGACCCAGTACTTC
>TRBV20-1|.|.|TRBJ1-1
CSTCISTYRVRCTEAFF
TGCAGTACCTGTATCAGTACCTACAGGGTACGATGCACTGAAGCTTTCTTT
>TRBV20-1|many|.|TRBJ1-4
CSASPGLNEKLFF
TGCAGTGCTAGCCCAGGCCTTAATGAAAAACTGTTTTTT
>TRBV30|few|.|TRBJ2-6
CAWSVLNSGANVLTF
TGTGCCTGGAGTGTACTCAACTCTGGGGCCAACGTCCTGACTTTC
>TRBV6-6|few|.|TRBJ2-2
CASRFYGETGELFF
TGTGCCAGCAGGTTTTATGGGGAGACCGGGGAGCTGTTTTTT
>TRBV27|many|.|TRBJ2-3
CASSPLELWGTPDTQYF
TGTGCCAGCAGTCCGCTGGAGTTGTGGGGGACCCCCGATACGCAGTATTTT
>TRBV3-1|few|.|TRBJ1-4
CASSQGAAGEKLFF
TGTGCCAGCAGCCAAGGGGCTGCCGGTGAAAAACTGTTTTTT
>TRBV7-9|.|.|TRBJ1-1
CASSLDGRPNTEAFF
TGTGCCAGCAGCTTGGATGGACGGCCGAACACTGAAGCTTTCTTT
>TRBV12-3/TRBV12-4|few|TRBD2|TRBJ2-1
CASSSGGLAGAEQFF
TGTGCCAGCAGTTCAGGGGGACTAGCGGGGGCGGAGCAGTTCTTC
>TRBV5-4|.|TRBD1|TRBJ1-4
CASSPGTDNEKLFF
TGTGCCAGCAGTCCCGGGACAGATAATGAAAAACTGTTTTTT
>TRBV20-1|many|.|TRBJ2-4
CSAADRLAKNIQYF
TGCAGTGCTGCGGACCGTCTAGCCAAAAACATTCAGTACTTC
>TRBV7-2|.|.|TRBJ2-3
CASSPTRTSTDTQYF
TGTGCCAGCAGCCCCACCCGGACTAGCACAGATACGCAGTATTTT
>TRBV5-1|few|.|TRBJ2-7
CASSLARDEQYF
TGCGCCAGCAGCTTGGCCAGGGACGAGCAGTACTTC
>TRBV14|once|.|TRBJ1-1
CTSSQFRQVSNTEAFF
TGTACCAGCAGCCAATTCCGGCAGGTTTCTAACACTGAAGCTTTCTTT
>TRBV4-2|few|.|TRBJ2-3
CASSQLLLRGRTDTQYF
TGTGCCAGCAGCCAACTACTTTTGCGGGGACGCACAGATACGCAGTATTTT
>TRBV12-3/TRBV12-4|many|TRBD1|TRBJ1-1
CASSSVPGQGLGKNTEAFF
TGTGCCAGCAGTTCAGTCCCGGGACAGGGATTGGGAAAGAACACTGAAGCTTTCTTT
>TRBV7-2|.|.|TRBJ2-3
CASSLFYSTDTQYF
TGTGCCAGCAGCTTATTTTACAGCACAGATACGCAGTATTTT
>TRBV7-6|many|.|TRBJ2-3
CASSSISTDTQYF
TGTGCCAGCAGCTCCATTAGCACAGATACGCAGTATTTT
>TRBV3-1|.|.|TRBJ2-3
CASSLLGSLALSTDTQYF
TGTGCCAGCAGCCTCCTTGGGAGTCTGGCGTTAAGCACAGATACGCAGTATTTT
>TRBV3-1|.|TRBD2|TRBJ2-3
CASSQALTSGGNTQYF
TGTGCCAGCAGCCAAGCTTTAACTAGCGGGGGAAATACGCAGTATTTT
>TRBV19|many|.|TRBJ2-2
CASSARQAGGELFF
TGTGCCAGTAGTGCCCGACAGGCGGGCGGGGAGCTGTTTTTT
>TRBV14|few|.|TRBJ1-4
CASNRPLQDVIREKLFF
TGTGCCAGCAATCGCCCCCTACAGGATGTGATACGGGAAAAACTGTTTTTT
>TRBV20-1|many|.|TRBJ1-4
CSASVSGYNEKLFF
TGCAGTGCTAGTGTTAGCGGATATAATGAAAAACTGTTTTTT
>TRBV12-3/TRBV12-4|many|TRBD1|TRBJ2-4
CASSVRGLAKNIQYF
TGTGCCAGCAGTGTCAGGGGGCTAGCCAAAAACATTCAGTACTTC
>TRBV24-1|many|.|TRBJ2-3
CATSHGSTDTQYF
TGTGCCACCAGTCACGGTAGCACAGATACGCAGTATTTT
>TRBV7-2|few|.|TRBJ2-1
CASSLEGGLSGQFF
TGTGCCAGCAGCTTAGAGGGGGGGCTATCAGGACAGTTCTTC
>TRBV28|many|.|TRBJ1-6
CASIAPGPDGSPLHF
TGTGCCAGCATCGCCCCGGGCCCCGACGGTTCACCCCTCCACTTT
>TRBV5-4|few|.|TRBJ2-6
CASSLPSGANVLTF
TGTGCCAGCAGCTTACCCTCTGGGGCCAACGTCCTGACTTTC
>TRBV29-1|many|.|TRBJ1-1
CSAGETNTEAFF
TGCAGCGCGGGGGAAACGAACACTGAAGCTTTCTTT
>TRBV12-3/TRBV12-4|.|.|TRBJ2-2
CASGGPDFPGELFF
TGTGCCAGCGGGGGACCGGACTTTCCCGGGGAGCTGTTTTTT
>TRBV10-3|.|.|TRBJ2-3
CAISQEGTDTQYF
TGTGCCATCAGTCAGGAGGGCACAGATACGCAGTATTTT
>TRBV4-3|.|.|TRBJ2-6
CASSQGPSSGANVLTF
TGCGCCAGCAGCCAAGGACCCTCCTCTGGGGCCAACGTCCTGACTTTC
>TRBV11-1|.|.|TRBJ2-7
CASSLGGSTYEQYF
TGTGCCAGCAGCTTAGGAGGGTCTACCTACGAGCAGTACTTC